These 30 T cell receptor beta chains originate from one sample sequenced in a study of T cells in localized non-small cell lung cancer. The repertoire was sequenced with immunoSEQ multiplex PCR; TCRdb's copy has only in-frame clones and lacks some. The profile shows around 30,000 clones, about 91% of them singletons. Sequenced here: PBMCs, sampled before any cancer treatment. These receptors were collected from a man between 40 and 70 years old with stage II lung adenocarcinoma.

The chain joins TRBV10-3 to TRBJ1-2, with 11 bases identical to TRBD1. The CDR3 consists of 12 residues. Germline-derived CDR1 and CDR2 are ENHRY and SYGVKD. J gave up 8 bases and V 10 bases, and 6 bases lay outside the gene matches. The CDR3 coding sequence is TGTGCCACCTCGGGACAGGGGGTCGGCTACACCTTC. It translates to CATSGQGVGYTF.

The rearrangement joins TRBV9 to TRBJ2-3; unclear D gene. V was cut by 4 bases and J by 5 bases, with 11 bases left in between. This CDR3 is built from 13 residues. The germline CDR1 and CDR2 sequences are SGDLS and YYNGEE. This CDR3 is CASSKLSGDTQYF. The CDR3 nucleotides read TGTGCCAGCAGCAAGTTATCCGGAGATACGCAGTATTTT.

This chain connects TRBV25-1 to TRBJ1-3, with D uncertain. Trimming stripped 8 bases from V and 0 bases from J, with 5 bases between. The germline V gene encodes CDR1 MGHDK and CDR2 SYGVNS. The CDR3 loop spans 12 amino acids. The CDR3 DNA is TGTGCCAGCGGGTACTCTGGAAACACCATATATTTT. Translated, it gives CASGYSGNTIYF. Full variable domain (rest looked up from reference TRBV25-1 and TRBJ1-3): EADIYQTPRYLVIGTGKKITLECSQTMGHDKMYWYQQDPGMELHLIHYSYGVNSTEKGDLSSESTVSRIRTEHFPLTLESARPSHTSQYLCASGYSGNTIYFGEGSWLTVV.

V gene TRBV5-4 combines with J gene TRBJ1-2; D remains ambiguous. V lost 5 bases and J 0 bases, leaving 11 bases between the germline ends. The length of the CDR3 is 14 residues. CDR1 SGHNT and CDR2 YYREEE come from the germline V gene (reference sequence). CDR3 sequence (DNA): TGTGCCAGCAGTACTCCAGAGACTAACTATGGCTACACCTTC. Its protein product is CASSTPETNYGYTF.

The gene calls are TRBV27 and TRBJ2-1; TRBD2 is a possible D gene (5 bases). This CDR3 contains 17 residues. The V gene's germline CDR1 is MNHEY and CDR2 SMNVEV (reference sequence). Trimming removed 4 bases from V and 1 base from J, with 17 bases in between. CDR3 nucleotides: TGTGCCAGCAGTTCGCGCCGTTTTGGAGGATCCTACAATGAGCAGTTCTTC. It translates to CASSSRRFGGSYNEQFF.

This clone has a single count. V is TRBV30 and J is TRBJ1-2; D gene ambiguous. This CDR3 is 11 amino acids long. From germline, CDR1 is GTSNPN and CDR2 SVGIG (reference sequence). The germline V and J ends were trimmed by 4 bases and 3 bases, with 6 bases remaining between them. The CDR3 sequence: CAWTGDYGYTF. CDR3 nucleotide sequence: TGTGCCTGGACAGGTGACTATGGCTACACCTTC.

This chain uses TRBV15 with TRBJ2-1; tentatively, D is TRBD1 (6 bases). The CDR3 length is 12 residues. Germline values: CDR1 LNHNV, CDR2 YYDKDF (reference sequence). V was clipped by 0 bases and J by 11 bases, with 8 bases between them. In DNA form, the CDR3 reads TGTGCCACCAGCAGAGATCAGGGGAAGCAGTTCTTC. Translating it yields CATSRDQGKQFF.

The chain uses TRBV19 and TRBJ2-3, with a weak D call TRBD1 (6 bases). The CDR3 totals 18 residues. V gave up 0 bases and J gave up 2 bases, with 18 bases separating them. CDR1 and CDR2 from the germline V gene are LNHDA and SQIVND (reference sequence). This CDR3 reads CASSIDLLRGSPTDTQYF. CDR3 nucleotides: TGTGCCAGTAGTATAGATCTATTAAGGGGGTCCCCCACAGATACGCAGTATTTT.

V and J are TRBV19 and TRBJ2-3; TRBD1 might be the D (5 bases). The CDR3 has 16 amino acids. Germline V gene lookup returns CDR1 LNHDA and CDR2 SQIVND (reference sequence). V lost 1 base, J lost 1 base, and 12 bases lay in between. CDR3 in amino acids: CASSIGTGPRTDTQYF. The CDR3 region has the DNA TGTGCCAGTAGTATAGGTACAGGCCCCCGCACAGATACGCAGTATTTT.

V gene TRBV5-1 combines with J gene TRBJ1-1, with TRBD1 matching 7 bases. The CDR3 has 14 residues. Per the germline V gene, CDR1 is SGHRS and CDR2 is YFSETQ. V lost 0 bases, J lost 3 bases, and 2 bases stayed unmatched. For the CDR3, the DNA is TGCGCCAGCAGCTTGGCAGGGGGGTACACTGAAGCTTTCTTT. Its protein product is CASSLAGGYTEAFF.

The chain uses TRBV10-2 and TRBJ2-5; unclear D gene. V lost 7 bases, J lost 9 bases, and 18 bases lay in between. CDR3 length: 13 residues. Germline V CDR1 and CDR2: WSHSY, SAAADI. The CDR3 region is CASKVFEVGSQYF. The CDR3 nucleotides are TGCGCCAGCAAGGTCTTCGAGGTTGGATCCCAGTACTTC.

This sequence joins TRBV28 and TRBJ2-1, with 8 bases lining up with TRBD2. The trim removed 6 bases at V and 7 bases at J, leaving 8 bases unmatched. The germline CDR1 and CDR2 sequences are MDHEN and SYDVKM. This CDR3 comprises 14 residues. The CDR3 protein is CASSPQREWNEQFF. In DNA form, the CDR3 reads TGTGCCAGCAGCCCGCAGCGGGAGTGGAATGAGCAGTTCTTC.

The chain has TRBV5-1 and TRBJ1-1, with D perhaps TRBD1 (5 bases). CDR3 length: 14 residues. The germline V and J ends were trimmed by 2 bases and 1 base, with 9 bases remaining between them. Per germline, CDR1 SGHRS and CDR2 YFSETQ. In DNA, the CDR3 is TGCGCCAGCAGCTTTGAGGGGAGGAACACTGAAGCTTTCTTT. This codes for CASSFEGRNTEAFF.

The chain combines TRBV28 with TRBJ2-7, with 11 bases fitting TRBD1. In germline, CDR1 is MDHEN, CDR2 SYDVKM. V dropped 6 bases and J dropped 3; count of bases not matched to a gene: 4. The CDR3 has 14 amino acids. CDR3 DNA sequence: TGTGCCAGCAGCACCGGGACAGGGGGCTACGAGCAGTACTTC. It yields the protein CASSTGTGGYEQYF.

This clone is a singleton in its sample. J is TRBJ2-7 and V is TRBV2; a weak D match, TRBD2 (6 bases). Trimming took off 8 bases at V and 0 bases at J, with 17 bases between the two ends. This CDR3 has 15 amino acids. The germline CDR1 and CDR2 sequences are SNHLY and FYNNEI. The DNA of the CDR3 is TGTGCCAGCTCGAGGCTCCCCGGGAGCTCCTACGAGCAGTACTTC. It yields the protein CASSRLPGSSYEQYF. Filled out from reference TRBV2 and TRBJ2-7, the complete variable domain reads EPEVTQTPSHQVTQMGQEVILRCVPISNHLYFYWYRQILGQKVEFLVSFYNNEISEKSEIFDDQFSVERPDGSNFTLKIRSTKLEDSAMYFCASSRLPGSSYEQYFGPGTRLTVT.

The chain uses TRBV28 and TRBJ2-5, with 9 bases lining up with TRBD1. This CDR3 comprises 16 residues. After removal of 4 bases from V and 3 bases from J, the junction contained 9 bases not matched to a gene. The germline CDR1 and CDR2 sequences are MDHEN and SYDVKM. The CDR3 DNA reads as TGTGCCAGCAGTTCCTCCGGGACAGGGCATAAAGAGACCCAGTACTTC. Its translation: CASSSSGTGHKETQYF.

The chain joins TRBV2 to TRBJ1-2, with a possible D match to TRBD1 (6 bases). Per germline, CDR1 SNHLY and CDR2 FYNNEI. The CDR3 is 14 amino acids. Trimming took 7 bases from V and 6 from J, leaving 18 bases between them. The CDR3 loop is CASNFIRGGDGYTF. The CDR3 nucleotides are TGTGCCAGCAATTTTATTCGAGGGGGGGATGGCTACACCTTC.

V usage is TRBV5-1 and J usage is TRBJ1-1; TRBD1 might be the D (6 bases). Germline assignment: CDR1 SGHRS and CDR2 YFSETQ. The CDR3 runs 14 residues. The V end lost 0 bases, the J end lost 5 bases, and 11 bases lay between the germline ends. The CDR3 DNA sequence: TGCGCCAGCAGCTTGGACACAGGGTTGACTGAAGCTTTCTTT. Translated: CASSLDTGLTEAFF.

The rearrangement links TRBV7-9 to TRBJ1-1; D ambiguous. Germline V gives CDR1 SEHNR, CDR2 FQNEAQ (reference sequence). The CDR3 runs to 13 residues. With 5 bases removed from V and 3 bases from J, the gap between germline ends came to 10 bases. CDR3 sequence (DNA): TGTGCCAGCAGCGGTGTCTATGACACTGAAGCTTTCTTT. Its translation is CASSGVYDTEAFF.

The V gene is TRBV4-2, the J gene TRBJ1-2; TRBD1 matches 10 bases. CDR3 length: 13 residues. Germline values: CDR1 LGHNA, CDR2 YNFKEQ. With 1 base clipped from V and 13 bases from J, the junction kept 6 bases outside the gene matches. The DNA for the CDR3 is TGTGCCAGCAGCCAAGCTGTGGACAGGGGGTCCACCTTC. Its translation: CASSQAVDRGSTF.

The CDR3: CASSFRSYDEQFF. In DNA, the CDR3 is TGTGCCAGCAGCTTTAGGTCTTACGATGAGCAGTTCTTC. The chain links TRBV7-3 to TRBJ2-1; D not resolved. The CDR3 consists of 13 residues. From germline, CDR1 is SGHTA and CDR2 FQGTGA. V was shortened by 3 bases and J by 8 bases, with 11 bases between the two germline ends.

The chain uses TRBV6-1 and TRBJ2-7; D is undetermined. Trimming cost V 3 bases and J 2 bases, with 23 bases left between them. The CDR3 length is 18 residues. The germline CDR1 and CDR2 sequences are MNHNS and SASEGT. This chain's CDR3 is CASSDALKWAAYPYEQYF. The CDR3 DNA sequence: TGTGCCAGCAGTGATGCGCTGAAATGGGCAGCCTACCCCTACGAGCAGTACTTC.

The chain joins TRBV28 to TRBJ1-5; D may be TRBD1 (6 bases). The CDR3 contains 15 residues. Looked up from germline, CDR1 is MDHEN and CDR2 is SYDVKM. V was pared by 3 bases and J by 2 bases, with 11 bases between. CDR3 sequence (DNA): TGTGCCAGCAGTTTGCCGAGGACAGGCAATCAGCCCCAGCATTTT. Amino acid sequence: CASSLPRTGNQPQHF.

This clone was counted only a few times. This chain joins TRBV28 and TRBJ1-2; TRBD1 agrees at 8 bases. The CDR3 has 15 amino acids. Germline V CDR1 and CDR2: MDHEN, SYDVKM. With V trimmed by 4 bases and J by 4 bases, 8 bases remained unmatched. In DNA form, the CDR3 reads TGTGCCAGCAGTTCGGCAGGGGGCGGCTCCTATGGCTACACCTTC. Encoded protein: CASSSAGGGSYGYTF.

The chain recombines TRBV7-2 with TRBJ2-5, with a possible D match to TRBD2 (7 bases). The CDR3 sequence is 14 residues long. Trimming left V 0 bases short and J 7 bases short, with 12 bases between. Germline V gene data show CDR1 as SGHTA and CDR2 as FQGNSA. This chain's CDR3 is CASSLAGGGGTQYF. The DNA of the CDR3 is TGTGCCAGCAGCTTAGCCGGGGGCGGGGGGACCCAGTACTTC.

The chain recombines TRBV18 with TRBJ2-5, with 9 bases identical to TRBD2. J was trimmed by 5 bases and V by 3 bases; bases with no gene match: 7. Germline V CDR1 and CDR2: KGHSH, LQKENI. This CDR3 is built from 15 residues. CDR3 in amino acids: CASSPPSGRRETQYF. The CDR3 DNA is TGTGCCAGCTCACCTCCCAGCGGGAGGAGGGAGACCCAGTACTTC.

The rearrangement joins TRBV5-6 to TRBJ1-3; tentatively, D is TRBD1 (6 bases). Germline CDR1 reads SGHDT; CDR2 reads YYEEEE. CDR3 length: 14 residues. Trimming took off 4 bases at V and 4 bases at J, with 12 bases between the two ends. The CDR3 protein is CASSIGGLGNTIYF. The CDR3 DNA reads TGTGCCAGCAGCATAGGGGGATTAGGAAACACCATATATTTT.

In this sample, this clone turned up once. The V gene is TRBV5-5, the J gene TRBJ2-1, with TRBD2 matching 9 bases. Trimming removed 0 bases from V and 9 bases from J; junction bases left unmatched: 7. This CDR3 is 15 amino acids long. CDR1 is SGHKS and CDR2 is YYEKEE in the germline V gene (reference sequence). The CDR3 DNA sequence: TGTGCCAGCAGCTTGGGCGATAGCGGGAGAGGTGAGCAGTTCTTC. Encoded protein: CASSLGDSGRGEQFF.

J is TRBJ2-7 and V is TRBV5-1, with TRBD1 matching 10 bases. Germline assignment: CDR1 SGHRS and CDR2 YFSETQ. V was pared by 4 bases and J by 2 bases, with 6 bases of the junction left unmatched. The CDR3 contains 15 residues. The CDR3 coding sequence is TGCGCCAGCAGCCCGGGGGGGACAGGGGCCTACGAGCAGTACTTC. Its translation: CASSPGGTGAYEQYF.

The chain combines TRBV15 with TRBJ1-5; the D gene is possibly TRBD1 (5 bases). The V gene's germline CDR1 is LNHNV and CDR2 YYDKDF (reference sequence). Trimming cost V 1 base and J 0 bases, with 7 bases left between them. The CDR3 contains 15 residues. CDR3 amino acids: CATSRAGTSNQPQHF. CDR3 sequence (DNA): TGTGCCACCAGCAGAGCAGGGACTAGCAATCAGCCCCAGCATTTT.